This TCR beta chain appears in the sequencing data of a study of blood T cells in healthy people across ages. It was with a sample-barcoded 5' primer and a J-beta primer mix that a second PCR of roughly 7 to 11 cycles was run. TCRdb passed the 5' RACE reads through MiXCR, listing each CDR3 protein once. Among over a million distinct CDR3 sequences listed, 35% to 50% were seen once. After removal of 2 bases from V and 5 bases from J, the junction contained 4 bases not matched to a gene. Germline assignment: CDR1 MNHEY and CDR2 SVGAGI. CDR3 length equals 14 residues. The chain is built from TRBV6-5 and TRBJ1-2, with TRBD1 matching over 8 bases. The specimen was blood. This sequence was found in a woman aged 60-75 years in good health. CDR3 DNA sequence: TGTGCCAGCAGTTACGGGACAGGATATTATGGCTACACCTTC. It encodes CASSYGTGYYGYTF.